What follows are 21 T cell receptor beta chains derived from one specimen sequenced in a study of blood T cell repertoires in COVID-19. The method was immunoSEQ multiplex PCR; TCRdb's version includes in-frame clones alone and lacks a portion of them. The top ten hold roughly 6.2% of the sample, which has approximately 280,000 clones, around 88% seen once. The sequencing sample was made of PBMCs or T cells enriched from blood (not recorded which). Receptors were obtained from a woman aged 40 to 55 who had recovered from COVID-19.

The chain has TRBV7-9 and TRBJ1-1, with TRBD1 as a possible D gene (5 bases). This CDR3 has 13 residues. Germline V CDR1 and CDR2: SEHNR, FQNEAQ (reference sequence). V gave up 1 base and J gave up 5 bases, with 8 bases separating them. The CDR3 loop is CASSLDGGTEAFF. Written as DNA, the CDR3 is TGTGCCAGCAGCTTAGACGGGGGGACTGAAGCTTTCTTT. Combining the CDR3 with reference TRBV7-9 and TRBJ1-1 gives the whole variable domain DTGVSQNPRHKITKRGQNVTFRCDPISEHNRLYWYRQTLGQGPEFLTYFQNEAQLEKSRLLSDRFSAERPKGSFSTLEIQRTEQGDSAMYLCASSLDGGTEAFFGQGTRLTVV.

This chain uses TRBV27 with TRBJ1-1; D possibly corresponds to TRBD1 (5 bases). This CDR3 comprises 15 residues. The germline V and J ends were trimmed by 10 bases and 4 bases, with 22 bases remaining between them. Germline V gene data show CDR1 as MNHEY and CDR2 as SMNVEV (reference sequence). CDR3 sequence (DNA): TGTGCCACCCAACTTCGACACCCGGGGGGCACTGAAGCTTTCTTT. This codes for CATQLRHPGGTEAFF.

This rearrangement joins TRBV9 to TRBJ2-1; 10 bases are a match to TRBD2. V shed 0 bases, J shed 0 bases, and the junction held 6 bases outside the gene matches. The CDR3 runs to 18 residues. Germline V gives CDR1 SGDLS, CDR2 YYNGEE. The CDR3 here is CASSVVPRTSGSYNEQFF. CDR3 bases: TGTGCCAGCAGCGTAGTCCCCCGGACTAGCGGCTCCTACAATGAGCAGTTCTTC.

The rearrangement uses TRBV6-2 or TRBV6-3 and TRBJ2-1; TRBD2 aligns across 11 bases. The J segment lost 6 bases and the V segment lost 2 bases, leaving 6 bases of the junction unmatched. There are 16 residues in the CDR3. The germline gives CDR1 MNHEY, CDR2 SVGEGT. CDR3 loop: CASSYGTSGLVNEQFF. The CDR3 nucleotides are TGTGCCAGCAGTTACGGGACTAGCGGATTAGTCAATGAGCAGTTCTTC.

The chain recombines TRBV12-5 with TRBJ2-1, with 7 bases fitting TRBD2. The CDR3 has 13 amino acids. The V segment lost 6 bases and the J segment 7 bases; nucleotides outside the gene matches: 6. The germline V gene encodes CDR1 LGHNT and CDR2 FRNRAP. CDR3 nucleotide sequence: TGTGCTAGTGGCCGGACTAGGGTTAATGAGCAGTTCTTC. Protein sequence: CASGRTRVNEQFF.

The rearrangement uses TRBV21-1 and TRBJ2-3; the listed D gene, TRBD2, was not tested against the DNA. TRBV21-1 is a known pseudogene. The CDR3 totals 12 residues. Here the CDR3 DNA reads TGTGCCAGCAGTAAAGCGGGGGGAGTGCAGTATTTT. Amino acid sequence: CASSKAGGVQYF.

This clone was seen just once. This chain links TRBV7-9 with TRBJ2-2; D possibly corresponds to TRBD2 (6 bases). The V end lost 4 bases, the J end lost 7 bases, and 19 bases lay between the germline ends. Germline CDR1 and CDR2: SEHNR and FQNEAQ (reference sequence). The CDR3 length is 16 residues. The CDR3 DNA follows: TGTGCCAGCAGCTCAACTAGCTCTCTTAATGACGGGGAGCTGTTTTTT. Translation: CASSSTSSLNDGELFF.

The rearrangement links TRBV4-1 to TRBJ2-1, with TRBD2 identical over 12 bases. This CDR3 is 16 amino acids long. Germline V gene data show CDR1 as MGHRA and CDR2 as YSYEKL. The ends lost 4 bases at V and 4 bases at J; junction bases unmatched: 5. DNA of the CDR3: TGCGCCAGCAGCCTCCCCCTAGCGGGAGGGTACAATGAGCAGTTCTTC. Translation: CASSLPLAGGYNEQFF.

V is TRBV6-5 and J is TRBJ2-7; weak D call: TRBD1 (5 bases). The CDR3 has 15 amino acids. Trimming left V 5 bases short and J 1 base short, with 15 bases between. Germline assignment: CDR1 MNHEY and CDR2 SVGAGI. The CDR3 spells CASSPWTPSSYEQYF. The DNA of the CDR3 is TGTGCCAGCAGTCCTTGGACACCTTCTTCCTACGAGCAGTACTTC.

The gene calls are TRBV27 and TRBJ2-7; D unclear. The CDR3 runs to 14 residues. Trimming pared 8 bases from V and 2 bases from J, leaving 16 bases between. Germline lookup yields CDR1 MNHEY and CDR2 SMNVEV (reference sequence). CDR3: CASRNSGDTYEQYF. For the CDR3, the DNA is TGTGCCAGCCGCAATAGTGGTGATACCTACGAGCAGTACTTC.

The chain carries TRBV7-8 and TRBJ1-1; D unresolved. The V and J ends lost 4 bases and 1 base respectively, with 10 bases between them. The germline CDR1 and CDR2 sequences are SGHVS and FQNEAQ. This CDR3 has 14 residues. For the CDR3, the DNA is TGTGCCAGCAGCTCTCGGGATTCGAACACTGAAGCTTTCTTT. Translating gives CASSSRDSNTEAFF.

The CDR3 sequence: CAISTGTENTGELFF. The CDR3 region has the DNA TGTGCCATCAGCACCGGGACAGAGAACACCGGGGAGCTGTTTTTT. This chain joins TRBV10-3 and TRBJ2-2, with TRBD1 matching over 7 bases. Germline V gene lookup returns CDR1 ENHRY and CDR2 SYGVKD. V lost 6 bases, J lost 1 base, and 5 bases stayed unmatched. CDR3 length: 15 amino acids.

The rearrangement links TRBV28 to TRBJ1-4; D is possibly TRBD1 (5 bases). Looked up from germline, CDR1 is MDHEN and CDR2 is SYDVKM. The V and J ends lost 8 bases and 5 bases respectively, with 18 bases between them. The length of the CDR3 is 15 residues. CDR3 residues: CASHFGGGLNEKLFF. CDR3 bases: TGTGCCAGCCATTTTGGGGGGGGACTAAATGAAAAACTGTTTTTT.

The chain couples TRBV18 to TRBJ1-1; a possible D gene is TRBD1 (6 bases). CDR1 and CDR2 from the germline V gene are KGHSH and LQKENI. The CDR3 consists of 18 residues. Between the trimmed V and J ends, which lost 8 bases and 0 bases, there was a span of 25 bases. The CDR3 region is CASPPPVSSGTLNTEAFF. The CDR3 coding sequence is TGTGCCAGCCCGCCCCCAGTCTCGTCCGGGACACTGAACACTGAAGCTTTCTTT.

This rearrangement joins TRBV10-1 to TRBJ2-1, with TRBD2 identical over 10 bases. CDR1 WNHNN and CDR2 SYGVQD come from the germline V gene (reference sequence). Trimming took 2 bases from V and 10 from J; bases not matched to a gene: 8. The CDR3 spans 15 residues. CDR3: CASSEGLAALREQFF. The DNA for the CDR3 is TGCGCCAGCAGTGAGGGACTAGCGGCGTTGCGGGAGCAGTTCTTC.

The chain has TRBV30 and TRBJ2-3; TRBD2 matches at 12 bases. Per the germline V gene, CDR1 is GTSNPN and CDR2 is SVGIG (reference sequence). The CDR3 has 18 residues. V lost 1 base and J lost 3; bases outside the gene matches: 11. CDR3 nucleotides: TGTGCCTGGAGTGACGGGGCTAGCGGGAGGGGAGGGACAGATACGCAGTATTTT. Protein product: CAWSDGASGRGGTDTQYF.

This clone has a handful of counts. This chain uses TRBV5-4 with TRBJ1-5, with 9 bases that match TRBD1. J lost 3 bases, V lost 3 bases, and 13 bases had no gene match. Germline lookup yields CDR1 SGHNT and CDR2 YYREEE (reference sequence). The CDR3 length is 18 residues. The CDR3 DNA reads TGTGCCAGCAGCTGGGGGGTCGACCGGGACAGGGACAATCAGCCCCAGCATTTT. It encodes CASSWGVDRDRDNQPQHF.

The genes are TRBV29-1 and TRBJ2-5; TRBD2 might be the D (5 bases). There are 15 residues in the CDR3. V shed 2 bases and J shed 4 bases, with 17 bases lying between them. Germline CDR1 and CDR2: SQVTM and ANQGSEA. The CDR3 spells CSVEWAEGRGETQYF. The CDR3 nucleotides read TGCAGCGTTGAATGGGCGGAAGGCCGGGGAGAGACCCAGTACTTC.

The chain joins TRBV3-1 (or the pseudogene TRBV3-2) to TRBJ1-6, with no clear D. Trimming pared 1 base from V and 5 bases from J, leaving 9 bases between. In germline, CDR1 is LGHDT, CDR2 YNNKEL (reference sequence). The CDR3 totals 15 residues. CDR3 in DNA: TGTGCCAGCAGCCAAGTTAACAGCCATAATTCACCCCTCCACTTT. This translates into CASSQVNSHNSPLHF.

For the CDR3, the DNA is TGTGCCAGCAGCTTAGTCCCTGTCGGGGGACGGCAGCCCCAGCATTTT. It translates to CASSLVPVGGRQPQHF. V gene TRBV11-2 combines with J gene TRBJ1-5; TRBD1 is a possible D gene (5 bases). Germline loops: CDR1 SGHAT, CDR2 FQNNGV. This CDR3 is built from 16 residues. V was trimmed by 1 base and J by 7 bases, leaving 17 bases between them.

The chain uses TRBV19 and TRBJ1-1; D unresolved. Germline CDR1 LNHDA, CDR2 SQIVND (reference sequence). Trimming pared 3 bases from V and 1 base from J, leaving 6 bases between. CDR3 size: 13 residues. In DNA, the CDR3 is TGTGCCAGTAGTATCGTCTGGAACACTGAAGCTTTCTTT. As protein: CASSIVWNTEAFF. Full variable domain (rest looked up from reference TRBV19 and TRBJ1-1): DGGITQSPKYLFRKEGQNVTLSCEQNLNHDAMYWYRQDPGQGLRLIYYSQIVNDFQKGDIAEGYSVSREKKESFPLTVTSAQKNPTAFYLCASSIVWNTEAFFGQGTRLTVV.